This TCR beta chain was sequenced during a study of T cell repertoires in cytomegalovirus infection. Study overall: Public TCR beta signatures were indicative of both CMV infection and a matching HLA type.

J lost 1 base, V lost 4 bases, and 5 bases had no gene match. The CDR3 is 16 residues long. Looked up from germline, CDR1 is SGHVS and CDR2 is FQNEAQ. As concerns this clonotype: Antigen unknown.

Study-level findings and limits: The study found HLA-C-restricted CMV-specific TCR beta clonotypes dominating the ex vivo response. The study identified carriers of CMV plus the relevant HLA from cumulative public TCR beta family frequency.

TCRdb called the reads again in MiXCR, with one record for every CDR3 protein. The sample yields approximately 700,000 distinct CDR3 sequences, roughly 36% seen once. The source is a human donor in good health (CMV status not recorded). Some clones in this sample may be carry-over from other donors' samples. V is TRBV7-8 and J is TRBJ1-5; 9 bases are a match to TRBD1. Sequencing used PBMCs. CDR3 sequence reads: CASSSTGGLSNQPQHF. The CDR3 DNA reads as TGTGCCAGCAGCTCAACAGGGGGCCTGAGCAATCAGCCCCAGCATTTT.